This is a list of T cell receptor beta chains from one sample in a study of OX40 agonist ivuxolimab in advanced cancers. Data came from immunoSEQ multiplex PCR; TCRdb stores just in-frame clones and leaves some out. Of about 63,000 clones in the sample, more than 85% were seen once. The sample was CD4+ or CD8+ T cells sorted from blood, taken in a trial of the OX40 agonist ivuxolimab. Receptors were obtained from an adult with an advanced solid tumor such as melanoma, head and neck, liver or kidney cancer. Both conserved end residues are part of each CDR3. Each record gives: V gene, D gene, J gene, clone size, CDR3 DNA, CDR3 protein. D genes are given only for firm matches. Rows give clone size only sometimes, using once, few, many, or a class for an expanded clone.

V gene: TRBV7-2
D gene: TRBD1
J gene: TRBJ1-2
clone size: NA
CDR3 DNA: TGTGCCAGCAGCAAATTAGTGCAGGGAGGGGGCCTCTATGGCTACACCTTC
CDR3 protein: CASSKLVQGGGLYGYTF

V gene: TRBV28
D gene: NA
J gene: TRBJ2-6
clone size: few
CDR3 DNA: TGTGCCAGCAGTTTATATTTCTCTGGGGCCAACGTCCTGACTTTC
CDR3 protein: CASSLYFSGANVLTF

V gene: TRBV7-2
D gene: NA
J gene: TRBJ1-5
clone size: medium-sized
CDR3 DNA: TGTGCCAGCAGCCCAGGGGAAAGCAATCAGCCCCAGCATTTT
CDR3 protein: CASSPGESNQPQHF

V gene: TRBV28
D gene: TRBD1
J gene: TRBJ1-1
clone size: NA
CDR3 DNA: TGTGCCAGCAGTTTATACAGGGGACAGGCTGTGTACACTGAAGCTTTCTTT
CDR3 protein: CASSLYRGQAVYTEAFF

V gene: TRBV7-6
D gene: NA
J gene: TRBJ2-1
clone size: NA
CDR3 DNA: TGTGCCAGCAGCTTAGCGCCGCAGCGCTCAGGAGAGCAGTTCTTC
CDR3 protein: CASSLAPQRSGEQFF

V gene: TRBV5-1
D gene: NA
J gene: TRBJ2-7
clone size: NA
CDR3 DNA: TGCGCCAGCAGGTTGACAGCGGCGGGTACCTACGAGCAGTACTTC
CDR3 protein: CASRLTAAGTYEQYF

V gene: TRBV2
D gene: TRBD2
J gene: TRBJ2-1
clone size: few
CDR3 DNA: TGTGCCAGCACCTTACGGACTAGCCCAAATCCCTTAAGCTCCTACAATGAGCAGTTCTTC
CDR3 protein: CASTLRTSPNPLSSYNEQFF

V gene: TRBV5-1
D gene: NA
J gene: TRBJ2-5
clone size: NA
CDR3 DNA: TGCGCCAGCAGCTTGGGTAGGGCCTGGGAGACCCAGTACTTC
CDR3 protein: CASSLGRAWETQYF

V gene: TRBV2
D gene: TRBD1
J gene: TRBJ2-2
clone size: few
CDR3 DNA: TGTGCCAGAGCAGCCCAGGGGGAGTCCGGGGAGCTGTTTTTT
CDR3 protein: CARAAQGESGELFF

V gene: TRBV7-2
D gene: TRBD2
J gene: TRBJ2-3
clone size: NA
CDR3 DNA: TGTGCCAGCAGCTTTGCTAGCGGGAACACAGATACGCAGTATTTT
CDR3 protein: CASSFASGNTDTQYF

V gene: TRBV2
D gene: TRBD1
J gene: TRBJ1-2
clone size: NA
CDR3 DNA: TGTGCCAGCACGGAGGGGACAGGGAGGTATGGCTACACCTTC
CDR3 protein: CASTEGTGRYGYTF

V gene: TRBV28
D gene: TRBD1
J gene: TRBJ2-7
clone size: NA
CDR3 DNA: TGTGCCAGCAGTTCCCCAGGGGGCCACTCCTACGAGCAGTACTTC
CDR3 protein: CASSSPGGHSYEQYF

V gene: TRBV7-7
D gene: NA
J gene: TRBJ2-1
clone size: NA
CDR3 DNA: TGTGCTAGCAGTCCAGGAGCGGCGAGCTCCTACAATGAGCAGTTCTTC
CDR3 protein: CASSPGAASSYNEQFF

V gene: TRBV30
D gene: NA
J gene: TRBJ1-4
clone size: few
CDR3 DNA: TGTGCCTGGAGACAGGACGAGGAAAAACTGTTTTTT
CDR3 protein: CAWRQDEEKLFF

V gene: TRBV7-2
D gene: NA
J gene: TRBJ2-5
clone size: NA
CDR3 DNA: TGTGCCAGCAGCTTAGCGGGGCCAGGCGGAGAGACCCAGTACTTC
CDR3 protein: CASSLAGPGGETQYF

V gene: TRBV7-9
D gene: NA
J gene: TRBJ2-7
clone size: NA
CDR3 DNA: TGTGCCAGCAGCTTAGTGGGTTTGGTATACGAGCAGTACTTC
CDR3 protein: CASSLVGLVYEQYF

V gene: TRBV5-1
D gene: TRBD1
J gene: TRBJ2-7
clone size: NA
CDR3 DNA: TGCGCCAGCAGCCCTCAGGGACAGTTTTACGAGCAGTACTTC
CDR3 protein: CASSPQGQFYEQYF

V gene: TRBV6-6
D gene: NA
J gene: TRBJ2-5
clone size: NA
CDR3 DNA: TGTGCCAGCAGTTACGGCGCGCAGGGCAACAAAGAGACCCAGTACTTC
CDR3 protein: CASSYGAQGNKETQYF

V gene: TRBV5-1
D gene: TRBD2
J gene: TRBJ2-7
clone size: once
CDR3 DNA: TGCGCCAGCAGCTTTAATAGCGGGAGCCTGGTCGAGCAGTACTTC
CDR3 protein: CASSFNSGSLVEQYF

V gene: TRBV27
D gene: NA
J gene: TRBJ1-1
clone size: few
CDR3 DNA: TGTGCCAGCAGTTTCGGGGGACCTGCAGAAGCTTTCTTT
CDR3 protein: CASSFGGPAEAFF

V gene: TRBV6-1
D gene: NA
J gene: TRBJ1-5
clone size: NA
CDR3 DNA: TGTGCCAGCAGTGAAAAAGGACTCTTAATTAGCAATCAGCCCCAGCATTTT
CDR3 protein: CASSEKGLLISNQPQHF

V gene: TRBV7-2
D gene: NA
J gene: TRBJ1-2
clone size: NA
CDR3 DNA: TGTGCCAGCACCCTTTGGCACTATGGCTACACCTTC
CDR3 protein: CASTLWHYGYTF

V gene: TRBV10-3
D gene: TRBD2
J gene: TRBJ2-2
clone size: once
CDR3 DNA: TGTGCCATCAGTGAGCCCACTAGCGGGGGAGTCGGGGAGCTGTTTTTT
CDR3 protein: CAISEPTSGGVGELFF

V gene: TRBV15
D gene: NA
J gene: TRBJ1-3
clone size: NA
CDR3 DNA: TGTGCCACCGCGATTGGTTACGGAAACACCATATATTTT
CDR3 protein: CATAIGYGNTIYF

V gene: TRBV11-3
D gene: TRBD2
J gene: TRBJ2-3
clone size: NA
CDR3 DNA: TGTGCCAGCAGTCCGACTAGCGGGACAGATACGCAGTATTTT
CDR3 protein: CASSPTSGTDTQYF

V gene: TRBV11-2
D gene: TRBD1
J gene: TRBJ2-6
clone size: NA
CDR3 DNA: TGTGCCAGCAGCTTAGACGGGACAGCCGACTCTGGGGCCAACGTCCTGACTTTC
CDR3 protein: CASSLDGTADSGANVLTF

V gene: TRBV19
D gene: TRBD1
J gene: TRBJ1-5
clone size: once
CDR3 DNA: TGTGCCAGTAGTATACAGGGGGGTCAGCCCCAGCATTTT
CDR3 protein: CASSIQGGQPQHF

V gene: TRBV20-1
D gene: NA
J gene: TRBJ1-1
clone size: NA
CDR3 DNA: TGCAGCGTACAGAAGAACACTGAAGCTTTCTTT
CDR3 protein: CSVQKNTEAFF

V gene: TRBV4-1
D gene: TRBD2
J gene: TRBJ2-5
clone size: NA
CDR3 DNA: TGCGCCAGCAGCCAAGGACTAGCAGAAGAGACCCAGTACTTC
CDR3 protein: CASSQGLAEETQYF

V gene: TRBV6-5
D gene: NA
J gene: TRBJ2-1
clone size: NA
CDR3 DNA: TGTGCCAGCAGTTACGGAAAAGACAATGAGCAGTTCTTC
CDR3 protein: CASSYGKDNEQFF

V gene: TRBV28
D gene: TRBD1
J gene: TRBJ1-3
clone size: NA
CDR3 DNA: TGTGCCAGCAGTTCCCTGACCTTTGGGACAGTCTCTGGAAACACCATATATTTT
CDR3 protein: CASSSLTFGTVSGNTIYF

V gene: TRBV7-9
D gene: NA
J gene: TRBJ2-2
clone size: NA
CDR3 DNA: TGTGCCAGCAGCTTAGACCAGAACACCGGGGAGCTGTTTTTT
CDR3 protein: CASSLDQNTGELFF

V gene: TRBV10-3
D gene: NA
J gene: TRBJ1-5
clone size: NA
CDR3 DNA: TGTGCCATCAGGGAACAGTCCGTTGGACAGCCCCAGCATTTT
CDR3 protein: CAIREQSVGQPQHF

V gene: TRBV6-6
D gene: TRBD2
J gene: TRBJ2-1
clone size: NA
CDR3 DNA: TGTGCCAGCAGTTACTCGAGCGGGAGGGCCGGAAATGAGCAGTTCTTC
CDR3 protein: CASSYSSGRAGNEQFF

V gene: TRBV9
D gene: TRBD1
J gene: TRBJ2-5
clone size: NA
CDR3 DNA: TGTGCCAGCAGCGTTGGACAGGGGGCGTTTGAGACCCAGTACTTC
CDR3 protein: CASSVGQGAFETQYF

V gene: TRBV7-8
D gene: NA
J gene: TRBJ2-1
clone size: once
CDR3 DNA: TGTGCCAGCAGCTTAGCGTCGTTCCATGAGCAGTTCTTC
CDR3 protein: CASSLASFHEQFF

V gene: TRBV28
D gene: NA
J gene: TRBJ1-1
clone size: NA
CDR3 DNA: TGTGCCAGCAGTCCCTCGGCCTACATGAACACTGAAGCTTTCTTT
CDR3 protein: CASSPSAYMNTEAFF

V gene: TRBV9
D gene: NA
J gene: TRBJ2-3
clone size: NA
CDR3 DNA: TGTGCCAGCAGAGACGCCCTCACAGATACGCAGTATTTT
CDR3 protein: CASRDALTDTQYF

V gene: TRBV11-3
D gene: TRBD2
J gene: TRBJ2-1
clone size: NA
CDR3 DNA: TGTGCCAGCAGCTTAGTGTCGGGAGGGTACAATGAGCAGTTCTTC
CDR3 protein: CASSLVSGGYNEQFF

V gene: TRBV5-1
D gene: NA
J gene: TRBJ2-3
clone size: NA
CDR3 DNA: TGCGCCAGCGCGGGGACAGAGGCAGATACGCAGTATTTT
CDR3 protein: CASAGTEADTQYF

V gene: TRBV28
D gene: NA
J gene: TRBJ2-3
clone size: NA
CDR3 DNA: TGTGCCAGCAGTCCCCGGAGGGATACGCAGTATTTT
CDR3 protein: CASSPRRDTQYF

V gene: TRBV7-8
D gene: TRBD1
J gene: TRBJ1-2
clone size: few
CDR3 DNA: TGTGCCAGCAGCTCCCGCCGGACAGGCCCCCCGTATGGCTACACCTTC
CDR3 protein: CASSSRRTGPPYGYTF

V gene: TRBV19
D gene: TRBD2
J gene: TRBJ2-5
clone size: NA
CDR3 DNA: TGTGCCAGTAGTATAGCTGGTAGCGGGAATCAAGAGACCCAGTACTTC
CDR3 protein: CASSIAGSGNQETQYF

V gene: TRBV7-8
D gene: NA
J gene: TRBJ2-5
clone size: NA
CDR3 DNA: TGTGCCAGCAGCCCACGGGGACGGGAGACCCAGTACTTC
CDR3 protein: CASSPRGRETQYF

V gene: TRBV5-1
D gene: TRBD2
J gene: TRBJ2-5
clone size: few
CDR3 DNA: TGCGCCAGCAGCACCAGGACTAGCGAAAACCAAGAGACCCAGTACTTC
CDR3 protein: CASSTRTSENQETQYF

V gene: TRBV7-2
D gene: TRBD1
J gene: TRBJ1-5
clone size: NA
CDR3 DNA: TGTGCCAGCAGCCCACAGGGGGGTGGCCAGCCCCAGCATTTT
CDR3 protein: CASSPQGGGQPQHF

V gene: TRBV6-1
D gene: TRBD1
J gene: TRBJ2-2
clone size: NA
CDR3 DNA: TGTGCCAGCAGTTGGGACAGGGTCCCGACCGGGGAGCTGTTTTTT
CDR3 protein: CASSWDRVPTGELFF

V gene: TRBV6-6
D gene: NA
J gene: TRBJ1-2
clone size: NA
CDR3 DNA: TGTGCCAGCAGTTACGACCCCGTGTCGGGCTACACCTTC
CDR3 protein: CASSYDPVSGYTF

V gene: TRBV30
D gene: NA
J gene: TRBJ1-6
clone size: NA
CDR3 DNA: TGTGCCTGGAGTGTACTTAATACTTCACCCCTCCACTTT
CDR3 protein: CAWSVLNTSPLHF

V gene: TRBV19
D gene: NA
J gene: TRBJ2-2
clone size: NA
CDR3 DNA: TGTGCCAGTAGTACCTGGTCCAGGAACACCGGGGAGCTGTTTTTT
CDR3 protein: CASSTWSRNTGELFF

V gene: TRBV6-9
D gene: TRBD2
J gene: TRBJ2-2
clone size: NA
CDR3 DNA: TGTGCCAGCAGTGAGTTGGCAGGGCTAGCGGCTTTGGCCGGGGAGCTGTTTTTT
CDR3 protein: CASSELAGLAALAGELFF

V gene: TRBV18
D gene: TRBD1
J gene: TRBJ1-5
clone size: NA
CDR3 DNA: TGTGCCAGCTCACCACCGGGACAGGGGGCTTTTAATCAGCCCCAGCATTTT
CDR3 protein: CASSPPGQGAFNQPQHF

V gene: TRBV4-2
D gene: NA
J gene: TRBJ1-4
clone size: NA
CDR3 DNA: TGTGCCAGCAGCCAAGAAGGGACCAACCCTTCTAATGAAAAACTGTTTTTT
CDR3 protein: CASSQEGTNPSNEKLFF